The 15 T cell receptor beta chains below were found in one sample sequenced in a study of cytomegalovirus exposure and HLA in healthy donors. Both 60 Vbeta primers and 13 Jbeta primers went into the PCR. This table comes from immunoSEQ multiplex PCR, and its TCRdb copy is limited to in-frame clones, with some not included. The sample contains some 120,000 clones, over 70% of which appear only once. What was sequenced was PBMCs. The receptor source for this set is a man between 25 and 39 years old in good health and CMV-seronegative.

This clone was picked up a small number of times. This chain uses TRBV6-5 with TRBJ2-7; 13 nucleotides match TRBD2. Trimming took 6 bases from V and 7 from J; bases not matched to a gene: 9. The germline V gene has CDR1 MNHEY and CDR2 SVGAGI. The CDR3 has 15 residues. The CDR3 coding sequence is TGTGCCAGCAGGACTAGCGGGAGGCCTCCGGATGAGCAGTACTTC. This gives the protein CASRTSGRPPDEQYF.

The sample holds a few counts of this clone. CDR3 in DNA: TGTGCCAGCAGTTACTCGAGTTTAGGCCTCGGGGACGAGCAGTACTTC. Translation: CASSYSSLGLGDEQYF. The rearrangement uses TRBV6-5 and TRBJ2-7; perhaps TRBD2 as D (5 bases). Trimming left V 0 bases short and J 5 bases short, with 17 bases between. Germline CDR1 reads MNHEY; CDR2 reads SVGAGI. The CDR3 is made up of 16 amino acids.

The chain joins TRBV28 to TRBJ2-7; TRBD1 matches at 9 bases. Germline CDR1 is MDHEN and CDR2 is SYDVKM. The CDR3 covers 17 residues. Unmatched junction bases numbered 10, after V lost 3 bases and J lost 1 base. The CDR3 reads CASSFSMSGTGSYEQYF. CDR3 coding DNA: TGTGCCAGCAGTTTTAGTATGTCCGGGACAGGGTCCTACGAGCAGTACTTC.

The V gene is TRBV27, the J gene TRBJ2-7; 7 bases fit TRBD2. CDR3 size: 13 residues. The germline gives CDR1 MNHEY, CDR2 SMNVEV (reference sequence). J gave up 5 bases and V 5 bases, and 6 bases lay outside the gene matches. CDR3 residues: CASSPRRGDEQYF. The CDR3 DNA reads TGTGCCAGCAGTCCCCGCCGGGGGGACGAGCAGTACTTC.

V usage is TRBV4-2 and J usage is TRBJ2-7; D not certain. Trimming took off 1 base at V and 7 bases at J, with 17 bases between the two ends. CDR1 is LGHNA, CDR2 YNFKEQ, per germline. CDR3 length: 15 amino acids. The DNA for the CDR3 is TGTGCCAGCAGCCAAGCAAGAGCAGGCCCTGGGGAGCAGTACTTC. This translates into CASSQARAGPGEQYF.

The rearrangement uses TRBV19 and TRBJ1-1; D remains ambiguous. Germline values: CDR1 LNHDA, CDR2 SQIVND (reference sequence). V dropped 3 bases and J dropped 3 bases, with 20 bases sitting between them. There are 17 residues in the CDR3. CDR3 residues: CASSIGRVRLADTEAFF. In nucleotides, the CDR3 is TGTGCCAGTAGTATTGGCCGTGTCCGCCTCGCCGACACTGAAGCTTTCTTT.

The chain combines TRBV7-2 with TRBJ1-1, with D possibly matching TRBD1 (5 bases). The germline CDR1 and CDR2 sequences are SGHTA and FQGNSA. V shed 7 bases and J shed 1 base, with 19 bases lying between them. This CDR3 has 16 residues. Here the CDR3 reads CASTTGSGRENTEAFF. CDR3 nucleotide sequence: TGTGCCAGCACCACGGGGTCAGGGAGGGAGAACACTGAAGCTTTCTTT. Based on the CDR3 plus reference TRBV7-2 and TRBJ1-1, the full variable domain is GAGVSQSPSNKVTEKGKDVELRCDPISGHTALYWYRQSLGQGLEFLIYFQGNSAPDKSGLPSDRFSAERTGGSVSTLTIQRTQQEDSAVYLCASTTGSGRENTEAFFGQGTRLTVV.

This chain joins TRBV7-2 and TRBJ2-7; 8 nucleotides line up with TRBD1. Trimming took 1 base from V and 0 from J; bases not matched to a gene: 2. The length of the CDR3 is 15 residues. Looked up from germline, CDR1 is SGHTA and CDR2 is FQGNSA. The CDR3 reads CASSLGQGSSYEQYF. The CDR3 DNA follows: TGTGCCAGCAGCTTAGGACAGGGGAGCTCCTACGAGCAGTACTTC.

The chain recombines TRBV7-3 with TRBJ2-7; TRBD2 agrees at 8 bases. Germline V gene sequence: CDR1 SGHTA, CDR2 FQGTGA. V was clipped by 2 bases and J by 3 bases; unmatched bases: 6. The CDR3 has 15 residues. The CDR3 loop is CASSLSTSGVYEQYF. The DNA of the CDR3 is TGTGCCAGCAGCTTATCTACTAGCGGAGTCTACGAGCAGTACTTC.

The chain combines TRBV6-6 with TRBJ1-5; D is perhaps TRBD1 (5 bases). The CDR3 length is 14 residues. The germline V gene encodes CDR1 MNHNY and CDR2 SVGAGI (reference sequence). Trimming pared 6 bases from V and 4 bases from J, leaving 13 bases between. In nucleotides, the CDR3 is TGTGCCAGCAGCGACACAGGCTATAATCAGCCCCAGCATTTT. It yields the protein CASSDTGYNQPQHF.

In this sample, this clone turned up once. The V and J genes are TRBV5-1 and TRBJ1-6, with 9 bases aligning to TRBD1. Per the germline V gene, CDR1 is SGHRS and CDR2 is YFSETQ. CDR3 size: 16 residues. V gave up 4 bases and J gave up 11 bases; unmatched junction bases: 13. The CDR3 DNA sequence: TGCGCCAGCAGCCCAATGGGACAGGGTATTGTGGCACCCCTCCACTTT. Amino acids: CASSPMGQGIVAPLHF.

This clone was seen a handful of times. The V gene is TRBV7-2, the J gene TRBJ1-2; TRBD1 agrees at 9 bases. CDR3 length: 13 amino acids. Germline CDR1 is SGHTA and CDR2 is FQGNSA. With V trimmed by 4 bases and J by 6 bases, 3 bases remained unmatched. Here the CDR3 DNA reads TGTGCCAGCAGCTCTGGACAGGGGCATGGCTACACCTTC. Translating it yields CASSSGQGHGYTF.

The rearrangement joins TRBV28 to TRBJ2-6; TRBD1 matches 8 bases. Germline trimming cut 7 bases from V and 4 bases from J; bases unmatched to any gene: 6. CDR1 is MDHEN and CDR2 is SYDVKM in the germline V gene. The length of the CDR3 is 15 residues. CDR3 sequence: CASMGRGLGANVLTF. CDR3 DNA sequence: TGTGCCAGCATGGGCAGGGGGCTCGGGGCCAACGTCCTGACTTTC.

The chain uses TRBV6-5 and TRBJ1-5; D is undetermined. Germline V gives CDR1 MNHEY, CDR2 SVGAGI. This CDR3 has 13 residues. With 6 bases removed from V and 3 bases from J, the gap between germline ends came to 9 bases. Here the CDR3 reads CASSLHHNQPQHF. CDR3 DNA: TGTGCCAGCAGCTTACACCACAATCAGCCCCAGCATTTT.

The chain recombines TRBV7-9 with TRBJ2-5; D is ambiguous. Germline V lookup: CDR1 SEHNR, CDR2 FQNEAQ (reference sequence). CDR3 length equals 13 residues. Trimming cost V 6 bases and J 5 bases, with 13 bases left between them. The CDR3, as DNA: TGTGCCAGCAGTACTCCCCTGAGGGAGACCCAGTACTTC. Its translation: CASSTPLRETQYF.